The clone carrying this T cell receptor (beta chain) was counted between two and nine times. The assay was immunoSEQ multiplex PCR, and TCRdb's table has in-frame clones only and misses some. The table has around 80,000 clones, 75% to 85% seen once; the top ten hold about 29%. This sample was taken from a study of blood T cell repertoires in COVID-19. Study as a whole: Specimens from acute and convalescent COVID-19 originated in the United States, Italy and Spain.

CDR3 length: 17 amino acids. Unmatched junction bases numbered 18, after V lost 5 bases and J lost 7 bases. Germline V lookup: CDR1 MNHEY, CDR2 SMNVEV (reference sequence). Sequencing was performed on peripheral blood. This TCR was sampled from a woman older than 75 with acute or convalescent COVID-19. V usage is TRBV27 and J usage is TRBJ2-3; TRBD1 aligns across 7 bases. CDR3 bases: TGTGCCAGCAGTCCGGGACCAGGGGGATCGAAGAGGAATACGCAGTATTTT. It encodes CASSPGPGGSKRNTQYF.